These 32 T cell receptor beta chains were all obtained from the same sample, sequenced in a study of CD8+ T cells in alopecia areata (dated by TCRdb to the late 2010s). The library was built by means of the immunoSEQ multiplex PCR assay. To provide template for TCR sequencing, every sample had RNA extracted and reverse transcribed into cDNA. Drawn from immuneACCESS, this table holds only the in-frame rearrangements with V and J called that TCRdb kept. Clones are partly lost; checked studies trace under half to an unresolved V gene and leave the rest unexplained. The sample records approximately 210,000 clones, 40% to 55% of which are singletons. Together, the top ten hold 2.6% of the sample. Taken with the paper, the label for treatment or condition translates to: oral pan-JAK inhibitor, 5-10 mg twice daily. Material: CD4+ T cells sorted from blood, obtained around week 37, from a patient treated with tofacitinib. The receptors were gathered from a human donor with alopecia areata.

The rearrangement uses TRBV19 and TRBJ2-3; 7 nucleotides agree with TRBD2. The CDR3 runs 17 residues. V lost 3 bases to trimming and J lost 8 bases; unmatched junction nucleotides: 17. Germline V gives CDR1 LNHDA, CDR2 SQIVND (reference sequence). Written as DNA, the CDR3 is TGTGCCAGTAGTATCCCCTCACCCGTGCCGGCTAGCGGTACGCAGTATTTT. It is translated as CASSIPSPVPASGTQYF.

The chain carries TRBV6-1 and TRBJ2-5; the match to TRBD2 covers 7 bases. Germline V gene data show CDR1 as MNHNS and CDR2 as SASEGT. Trimming took 7 bases from V and 5 from J; bases not matched to a gene: 4. The CDR3 has 12 residues. The CDR3 protein is CASKRGGETQYF. The CDR3 bases are TGTGCCAGCAAGCGGGGAGGGGAGACCCAGTACTTC.

The chain recombines TRBV29-1 with TRBJ1-2; TRBD1 agrees at 10 bases. V was pared by 4 bases and J by 5 bases, with 4 bases of the junction left unmatched. Germline V lookup: CDR1 SQVTM, CDR2 ANQGSEA. This CDR3 comprises 13 residues. The DNA for the CDR3 is TGCAGCGTTGTCGGGACAGGGGAGTATGGCTACACCTTC. Its protein product is CSVVGTGEYGYTF.

The V call is TRBV7-8, the J call TRBJ2-7; D gene ambiguous. CDR3 length: 11 amino acids. Per the germline V gene, CDR1 is SGHVS and CDR2 is FQNEAQ. V gave up 8 bases and J gave up 4 bases, with 9 bases separating them. In nucleotides, the CDR3 is TGTGCCAGCGCGCAGCTTTACGAGCAGTACTTC. Amino acid sequence: CASAQLYEQYF.

The chain employs TRBV20-1 and TRBJ2-5; D gene ambiguous. Between the trimmed V and J ends, which lost 6 bases and 5 bases, there was a span of 10 bases. CDR3 length: 11 residues. Germline CDR1 is DFQATT and CDR2 is SNEGSKA (reference sequence). The CDR3 spells CSAKAWETQYF. CDR3 sequence (DNA): TGCAGTGCCAAGGCTTGGGAGACCCAGTACTTC.

This rearrangement joins TRBV13 to TRBJ2-7, with 7 bases matching TRBD2. This CDR3 has 16 amino acids. Germline lookup yields CDR1 PRHDT and CDR2 FYEKMQ (reference sequence). After removal of 5 bases from V and 0 bases from J, the junction contained 10 bases not matched to a gene. The CDR3 nucleotides read TGTGCCAGCAGCAGGGTAGCGGGCTTAAGCTCCTACGAGCAGTACTTC. Translating gives CASSRVAGLSSYEQYF.

This chain joins TRBV29-1 and TRBJ2-4, with D possibly called TRBD1 or TRBD2 (5 bases each). With 1 base removed from V and 3 bases from J, the gap between germline ends came to 19 bases. The CDR3 loop spans 17 amino acids. Germline CDR1 is SQVTM and CDR2 is ANQGSEA. CDR3 loop: CSVEGRPGRENKNIQYF. Written as DNA, the CDR3 is TGCAGCGTTGAAGGTCGCCCGGGACGAGAAAACAAAAACATTCAGTACTTC.

V and J are TRBV18 and TRBJ2-1; TRBD1 matches 7 bases. The trim removed 5 bases at V and 8 bases at J, leaving 6 bases unmatched. Germline V CDR1 and CDR2: KGHSH, LQKENI. This CDR3 contains 13 residues. The CDR3: CASSFGQGDEQFF. In DNA, the CDR3 is TGTGCCAGCTCATTCGGTCAGGGGGATGAGCAGTTCTTC.

There are a few counts of this clone. DNA of the CDR3: TGTGCCAGCAGCTTAGCTTCGTCATCCGGGGAGCTGTTTTTT. This codes for CASSLASSSGELFF. This chain joins TRBV7-2 and TRBJ2-2, with no clear D. Trimming took 0 bases from V and 6 from J, leaving 8 bases between them. The CDR3 runs 14 residues. Germline V gene sequence: CDR1 SGHTA, CDR2 FQGNSA.

This clone was recorded a few times. This chain uses TRBV6-1 with TRBJ2-3; possibly TRBD1 or TRBD2 for D (5 bases each). Germline V CDR1 and CDR2: MNHNS, SASEGT. The CDR3 has 12 residues. In nucleotides, the CDR3 is TGTGCGGCCCTGGGACCCACAGATACGCAGTATTTT. It codes for CAALGPTDTQYF.

This clone was seen more than once but under ten times. This chain links TRBV10-3 with TRBJ1-2; 7 bases line up with TRBD1. The CDR3 consists of 13 residues. CDR1 and CDR2 from the germline V gene are ENHRY and SYGVKD. V gave up 4 bases and J gave up 3 bases; unmatched junction bases: 2. CDR3 loop: CAISGQGDYGYTF. The CDR3 coding sequence is TGTGCCATCAGTGGACAGGGAGACTATGGCTACACCTTC.

J is TRBJ2-2 and V is TRBV30; 8 bases align to TRBD1. CDR3 size: 19 residues. V dropped 0 bases and J dropped 1; count of bases not matched to a gene: 13. Germline CDR1 GTSNPN, CDR2 SVGIG (reference sequence). Here the CDR3 reads CAWSVRIPLRGLNTGELFF. CDR3 DNA: TGTGCCTGGAGTGTCCGGATCCCCCTCAGGGGGCTGAACACCGGGGAGCTGTTTTTT.

Note on this clone: Other nucleotide sequences from this sample produce the same CDR3. The rearrangement joins TRBV28 to TRBJ2-7; possible D gene TRBD1, 6 bases. The germline V and J ends were trimmed by 3 bases and 0 bases, with 12 bases remaining between them. CDR1 MDHEN and CDR2 SYDVKM come from the germline V gene. The CDR3 spans 15 residues. The CDR3 loop is CASSLTPRGSYEQYF. As DNA, the CDR3 is TGTGCCAGCAGTTTGACCCCCAGGGGCTCCTACGAGCAGTACTTC.

This chain uses TRBV29-1 with TRBJ2-1; D not resolved. The germline gives CDR1 SQVTM, CDR2 ANQGSEA. Trimming cost V 2 bases and J 7 bases, with 12 bases left between them. The CDR3 has 13 residues. The CDR3 bases are TGCAGCGTTGAACCCAGGAGTAGTAATGAGCAGTTCTTC. Its protein is CSVEPRSSNEQFF.

This clone was detected a few times. This sequence joins TRBV27 and TRBJ2-2; TRBD2 might be the D (5 bases). Trimming took 6 bases from V and 0 from J, leaving 17 bases between them. CDR3 length: 17 amino acids. Germline loops: CDR1 MNHEY, CDR2 SMNVEV (reference sequence). The CDR3, as DNA: TGTGCCAGCAGGCCTACCCGGGGAGATTCGAACACCGGGGAGCTGTTTTTT. It is translated as CASRPTRGDSNTGELFF.

This clone was seen only a few times. V is TRBV14 and J is TRBJ2-7; D remains unclear. Germline V CDR1 and CDR2: SGHDN, FVKESK. The CDR3 is made up of 14 amino acids. The V and J ends lost 3 bases and 6 bases respectively, with 15 bases between them. The CDR3 DNA sequence: TGTGCCAGCAGCCATCCTATGGGGAACGGCGAGCAGTACTTC. It is translated as CASSHPMGNGEQYF.

The sample holds a few counts of this clone. The chain has TRBV28 and TRBJ2-1, with 9 positions matching TRBD2. Germline-derived CDR1 and CDR2 are MDHEN and SYDVKM. V shed 6 bases and J 6 bases; nucleotides not matched to a gene: 12. The CDR3 is 16 residues long. CDR3 nucleotide sequence: TGTGCCAGCAGGACCCAGCCTGGCGGGAGGGCCAATGAGCAGTTCTTC. Its translation is CASRTQPGGRANEQFF. Full variable domain (rest looked up from reference TRBV28 and TRBJ2-1): DVKVTQSSRYLVKRTGEKVFLECVQDMDHENMFWYRQDPGLGLRLIYFSYDVKMKEKGDIPEGYSVSREKKERFSLILESASTNQTSMYLCASRTQPGGRANEQFFGPGTRLTVL.

The V gene is TRBV15, the J gene TRBJ2-1; 11 positions match TRBD2. J lost 8 bases, V lost 1 base, and 7 bases had no gene match. Germline CDR1 and CDR2: LNHNV and YYDKDF (reference sequence). The CDR3 is made up of 16 amino acids. CDR3 sequence reads: CATSRVTSGSLYEQFF. The CDR3 coding sequence is TGTGCCACCAGCAGAGTAACTAGCGGGAGTCTATATGAGCAGTTCTTC.

The genes are TRBV5-1 and TRBJ2-3; 11 bases are a match to TRBD2. Losses at the gene ends were 0 bases for V and 0 bases for J; bases not matched to a gene: 3. Germline V CDR1 and CDR2: SGHRS, YFSETQ. This CDR3 has 17 amino acids. CDR3 sequence (DNA): TGCGCCAGCAGCTTGGGACTAGCGGGATTAAGCACAGATACGCAGTATTTT. It is translated as CASSLGLAGLSTDTQYF.

This clone was counted between two and nine times. The CDR3 DNA reads TGTGCCATCAGTGAGACCCGAGGGACTAGCTCCTACAATGAGCAGTTCTTC. Translated: CAISETRGTSSYNEQFF. This sequence joins TRBV10-3 and TRBJ2-1, with 8 positions matching TRBD2. The CDR3 covers 17 residues. Germline V CDR1 and CDR2: ENHRY, SYGVKD. V dropped 2 bases and J dropped 0; count of bases not matched to a gene: 6.

V gene TRBV30 combines with J gene TRBJ2-6, with 8 bases aligning to TRBD2. Germline V gene data show CDR1 as GTSNPN and CDR2 as SVGIG (reference sequence). This CDR3 is 16 amino acids long. The CDR3 is CASGAGVLSGANVLTF. The CDR3 DNA is TGTGCATCGGGAGCGGGAGTTCTCTCTGGGGCCAACGTCCTGACTTTC.

The V call is TRBV7-9, the J call TRBJ1-5; 9 bases are shared with TRBD1. Germline V CDR1 and CDR2: SEHNR, FQNEAQ (reference sequence). V shed 5 bases and J 2 bases; nucleotides not matched to a gene: 4. This CDR3 comprises 15 residues. The CDR3 loop reads CASSPGQGGNQPQHF. The CDR3 DNA is TGTGCCAGCAGCCCGGGACAGGGAGGCAATCAGCCCCAGCATTTT.

The chain employs TRBV29-1 and TRBJ2-7; D gene uncertain. The CDR3 length is 12 residues. Germline V gene lookup returns CDR1 SQVTM and CDR2 ANQGSEA. Trimming shortened V by 7 bases and J by 6 bases, and 16 bases separated the two germline ends. For the CDR3, the DNA is TGCAGCGGAAGGACCACCACGGGCGAGCAGTACTTC. Translation: CSGRTTTGEQYF.

This chain links TRBV18 with TRBJ2-1; 15 positions match TRBD2. The germline V gene has CDR1 KGHSH and CDR2 LQKENI. This CDR3 is built from 18 residues. Unmatched junction bases numbered 11, after V lost 3 bases and J lost 8 bases. The CDR3 sequence: CASSPRARRTSGRDEQFF. The CDR3 region has the DNA TGTGCCAGCTCACCCCGGGCTAGGAGGACTAGCGGGAGGGATGAGCAGTTCTTC.

The chain employs TRBV5-1 and TRBJ2-5; the D gene could be TRBD1 or TRBD2 (5 bases each). The germline CDR1 and CDR2 sequences are SGHRS and YFSETQ. The V and J ends lost 5 bases and 5 bases respectively, with 16 bases between them. This CDR3 comprises 14 residues. The CDR3 DNA reads as TGCGCCAGCAGGCGAGGGGCTGGGACGGAGACCCAGTACTTC. This gives the protein CASRRGAGTETQYF.

The rearrangement joins TRBV29-1 to TRBJ2-1; 14 nucleotides agree with TRBD2. V was pared by 7 bases and J by 4 bases, with 9 bases of the junction left unmatched. In germline, CDR1 is SQVTM, CDR2 ANQGSEA. CDR3 length equals 16 residues. The CDR3 reads CSASRLAGGPYNEQFF. The DNA for the CDR3 is TGCAGCGCTTCTAGACTAGCGGGAGGGCCGTACAATGAGCAGTTCTTC.

This clone was detected a few times. This chain links TRBV7-2 with TRBJ2-2, with D maybe TRBD2 (5 bases). V lost 6 bases and J lost 6, with 20 bases in between. CDR1 is SGHTA and CDR2 is FQGNSA in the germline V gene. The CDR3 is 16 amino acids. The CDR3 DNA is TGTGCCAGCAGGGGAATTGGACGTGGGGAGTCCGGGGAGCTGTTTTTT. It specifies CASRGIGRGESGELFF.

The chain links TRBV5-1 to TRBJ2-4, with D possibly being TRBD2 (5 bases). Germline V gene data show CDR1 as SGHRS and CDR2 as YFSETQ. The CDR3 consists of 15 residues. V lost 4 bases to trimming and J lost 1 base, with 12 bases between them. CDR3 in amino acids: CASSESGSAKNIQYF. CDR3 DNA sequence: TGCGCCAGCAGCGAGTCGGGGAGTGCCAAAAACATTCAGTACTTC.

The table lists this clone with a few counts. This rearrangement joins TRBV6-6 to TRBJ2-5, with a weak D call TRBD2 (6 bases). CDR3 length equals 14 residues. CDR1 is MNHNY and CDR2 is SVGAGI in the germline V gene (reference sequence). The V end lost 6 bases, the J end lost 5 bases, and 16 bases lay between the germline ends. CDR3 protein: CASRAGTPWETQYF. The CDR3 nucleotides are TGTGCCAGCAGGGCAGGGACTCCTTGGGAGACCCAGTACTTC.

This clone was detected only once. V is TRBV2 and J is TRBJ2-1, with 7 bases fitting TRBD2. The CDR3 runs 17 residues. From germline, CDR1 is SNHLY and CDR2 FYNNEI. After removal of 8 bases from V and 0 bases from J, the junction contained 13 bases not matched to a gene. CDR3 in amino acids: CASGKLLASLSYNEQFF. CDR3 coding DNA: TGTGCCAGCGGGAAGCTACTAGCGTCACTCTCCTACAATGAGCAGTTCTTC.

Here the CDR3 reads CASSSVGTLNLALNTEAFF. DNA of the CDR3: TGCGCCAGCAGCTCGGTGGGGACACTAAACTTAGCCCTGAACACTGAAGCTTTCTTT. The rearrangement uses TRBV5-1 and TRBJ1-1; weak D call: TRBD1 (6 bases). The germline V and J ends were trimmed by 3 bases and 0 bases, with 24 bases remaining between them. CDR1 and CDR2 from the germline V gene are SGHRS and YFSETQ. CDR3 length equals 19 residues.

The chain couples TRBV4-1 to TRBJ2-2; D tentatively reads TRBD1 or TRBD2 (5 bases each). The germline gives CDR1 MGHRA, CDR2 YSYEKL. CDR3 length equals 17 residues. Between the trimmed V and J ends, which lost 0 bases and 7 bases, there was a span of 18 bases. The CDR3 DNA sequence: TGCGCCAGCAGCCAAGAGGCAGGGCCCCTCGGGGTCGGGGAGCTGTTTTTT. Protein product: CASSQEAGPLGVGELFF.